The T cell receptor beta chain described here comes from a study of lymphopenia after photon versus proton radiotherapy. The CDR3 contains 13 residues. The ends were cut back, 1 base at V and 5 bases at J, with 6 bases in the middle. Germline V gene sequence: CDR1 SGHAT, CDR2 FQNNGV. The repertoire was sequenced with immunoSEQ multiplex PCR; TCRdb's copy has only in-frame clones and lacks some. Here the sample spans 150,000 to 200,000 clones, around nine tenths being singletons. The TCR originated in a man aged 50 to 60 with gastric cancer. This sample comprised peripheral blood, obtained from a patient treated with photon-based radiotherapy. The rearrangement links TRBV11-2 to TRBJ1-5; the D is unclear. The CDR3 nucleotides are TGTGCCAGCAGCTTAGCTCTTGATCAGCCCCAGCATTTT. This codes for CASSLALDQPQHF.